The clone carrying this T cell receptor (beta chain) came up a few times. V dropped 0 bases and J dropped 2 bases, with 8 bases sitting between them. This CDR3 has 14 residues. The germline V gene has CDR1 SGDLS and CDR2 YYNGEE. The sample is drawn from a study of T cells after yellow fever vaccination. TCRdb reanalysed the 5' RACE reads using MiXCR and keeps one entry per CDR3 protein. The sample carries about 220,000 distinct CDR3 sequences, around 3.1% recorded once. The TCR sequence derives from a man younger than 35 who received the YFV17D yellow fever vaccine. Material: CD4+ T cells sorted from PBMCs, obtained 10 days after the yellow fever booster vaccination. The chain recombines TRBV9 with TRBJ2-5; the D gene is possibly TRBD1 (6 bases). In DNA, the CDR3 is TGTGCCAGCAGCGTAGGGGACATTCAAGAGACCCAGTACTTC. Protein sequence: CASSVGDIQETQYF.